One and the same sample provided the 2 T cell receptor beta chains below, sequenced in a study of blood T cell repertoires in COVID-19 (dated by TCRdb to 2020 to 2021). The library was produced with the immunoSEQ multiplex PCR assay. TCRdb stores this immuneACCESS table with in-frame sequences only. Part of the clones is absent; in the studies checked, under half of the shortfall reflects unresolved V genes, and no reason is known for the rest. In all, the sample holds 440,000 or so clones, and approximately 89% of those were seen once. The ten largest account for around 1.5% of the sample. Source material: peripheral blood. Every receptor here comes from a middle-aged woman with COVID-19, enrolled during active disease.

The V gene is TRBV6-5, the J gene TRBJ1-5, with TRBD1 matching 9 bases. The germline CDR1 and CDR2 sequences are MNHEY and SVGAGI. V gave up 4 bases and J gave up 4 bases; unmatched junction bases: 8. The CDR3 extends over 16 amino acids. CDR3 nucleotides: TGTGCCAGCAGTTCGAGCCGGGACAGGGCAAATCAGCCCCAGCATTTT. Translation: CASSSSRDRANQPQHF.

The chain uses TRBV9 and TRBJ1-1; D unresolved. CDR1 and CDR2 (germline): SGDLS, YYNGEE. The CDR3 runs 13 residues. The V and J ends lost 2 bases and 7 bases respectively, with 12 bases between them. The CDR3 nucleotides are TGTGCCAGCAGCGTCAGTAGCTCGCATGAAGCTTTCTTT. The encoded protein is CASSVSSSHEAFF.